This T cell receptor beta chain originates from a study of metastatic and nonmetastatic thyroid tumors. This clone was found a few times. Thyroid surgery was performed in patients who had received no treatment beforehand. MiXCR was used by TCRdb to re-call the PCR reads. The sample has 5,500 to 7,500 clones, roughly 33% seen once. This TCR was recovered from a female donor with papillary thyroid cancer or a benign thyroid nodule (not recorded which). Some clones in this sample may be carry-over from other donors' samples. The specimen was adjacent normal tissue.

The CDR3 DNA reads as TGTGCCACCATCAAAGTAGGGAGGTCCTCGTACGAGCAGTACTTC. This codes for CATIKVGRSSYEQYF. The V call is TRBV15, the J call TRBJ2-7; possible D gene TRBD2, 6 bases. The CDR3 extends over 15 amino acids. CDR1 and CDR2 (germline): LNHNV, YYDKDF (reference sequence). V dropped 7 bases and J dropped 4 bases, with 20 bases sitting between them.